This entry describes one TCR beta chain. The junction departs from the called germline gene at one end, perhaps through a read error. This record belongs to a study of tumor and adjacent non-tumor tissue in lung cancer. The library came from three nested PCR rounds adapted from ARM-PCR protocols. TCRdb itself ran the multiplex PCR reads through MiXCR, one entry per CDR3 protein. This sample has some 93,000 distinct CDR3 sequences, with less than 80% found just once. The germline V gene has CDR1 MNHEY and CDR2 SVGAGI. The CDR3 has 19 residues. RNA was extracted from bulk tissue without any cell sorting.

Sequencing was performed on lung tumor tissue. The V and J genes are TRBV6-5 and TRBJ2-7, with TRBD1 identical over 10 bases. The sequence came from a man in his sixties with non-small cell lung cancer. For the CDR3, the DNA is TGTGCCAGCAGGGGCATTTCGGCCGCGACAGGGGGCATCGTGGACGAGCAGAACTTC. Amino acids: CASRGISAATGGIVDEQNF.